Reported below is one T cell receptor beta chain. This sample is part of a study of blood T cell repertoires in COVID-19. In the authors' workflow: Counts of nucleated cells, estimated from reference gene primer amplification, were obtained. The assay was immunoSEQ multiplex PCR, and TCRdb's table has in-frame clones only and misses some. The V and J calls and the clone size are those of that table, but D and trimming were determined from the DNA. The profile shows around 70,000 clones, 86% of them singletons. Germline V gene data show CDR1 as SGHNT and CDR2 as YYREEE (reference sequence). Trimming cost V 4 bases and J 3 bases, with 8 bases left between them. This CDR3 has 12 residues.

The clonotype originates from a human donor in a cohort sampled during active COVID-19. Source material: peripheral blood. The chain combines TRBV5-4 with TRBJ2-7; D possibly corresponds to TRBD2 (6 bases). CDR3 nucleotide sequence: TGTGCCAGCAGCCCGGGGGACTACGAGCAGTACTTC. Translating gives CASSPGDYEQYF.